Each of the 15 T cell receptor beta chains below was sequenced from the same sample in a study of blood T cell repertoires in COVID-19. Produced via immunoSEQ multiplex PCR; TCRdb's table is partial and in-frame only. The table shows approximately 120,000 clones, with roughly 80% occurring only once. Material: peripheral blood. These receptors came from a human donor in a cohort sampled during active or convalescent COVID-19.

The V and J genes are TRBV9 and TRBJ2-1; possibly TRBD2 for D (5 bases). Germline CDR1 is SGDLS and CDR2 is YYNGEE. This CDR3 contains 17 residues. Trimming removed 0 bases at V and 0 bases at J, with 13 bases between. CDR3 amino acids: CASSVDTAAISYNEQFF. The CDR3 DNA follows: TGTGCCAGCAGCGTAGATACAGCGGCGATCTCCTACAATGAGCAGTTCTTC.

The chain employs TRBV5-1 and TRBJ2-5; D is possibly TRBD2 (6 bases). Trimming shortened V by 4 bases and J by 4 bases, and 23 bases separated the two germline ends. The CDR3 contains 17 residues. CDR1 SGHRS and CDR2 YFSETQ come from the germline V gene. CDR3: CASSSQGPGSYRETQYF. CDR3 in DNA: TGCGCCAGCAGCAGCCAAGGACCCGGGAGTTACCGAGAGACCCAGTACTTC. The full variable domain, with the rest looked up from reference TRBV5-1 and TRBJ2-5, is KAGVTQTPRYLIKTRGQQVTLSCSPISGHRSVSWYQQTPGQGLQFLFEYFSETQRNKGNFPGRFSGRQFSNSRSEMNVSTLELGDSALYLCASSSQGPGSYRETQYFGPGTRLLVL.

The chain has TRBV27 and TRBJ1-2; 10 bases align to TRBD1. The germline gives CDR1 MNHEY, CDR2 SMNVEV (reference sequence). This CDR3 comprises 16 residues. V lost 4 bases, J lost 4 bases, and 9 bases stayed unmatched. The CDR3 loop reads CASSSTPGQGTYGYTF. CDR3 nucleotide sequence: TGTGCCAGCAGTTCGACCCCGGGACAGGGGACCTATGGCTACACCTTC.

This clone showed up many times. The chain has TRBV6-5 and TRBJ1-6; unclear D gene. CDR1 and CDR2 from the germline V gene are MNHEY and SVGAGI. The V gene lost 6 bases and the J gene lost 7 bases, with 10 bases spanning the gap. This CDR3 region has 13 residues. The CDR3 spells CASRASGNSPLHF. CDR3 coding DNA: TGTGCCAGCAGGGCCTCGGGGAATTCACCCCTCCACTTT.

This sequence joins TRBV5-1 and TRBJ2-1, with TRBD2 identical over 14 bases. Trimming at V came to 4 bases and at J to 6 bases, leaving 9 bases not matched to a gene. CDR1 is SGHRS and CDR2 is YFSETQ in the germline V gene. The CDR3 is made up of 17 amino acids. In DNA, the CDR3 is TGCGCCAGCAGCGCGGGACTAGCGGGGGCCGGGGGCAATGAGCAGTTCTTC. Translated: CASSAGLAGAGGNEQFF.

The chain links TRBV9 to TRBJ2-2; TRBD2 is a possible D gene (7 bases). V dropped 0 bases and J dropped 4 bases, with 13 bases sitting between them. Germline CDR1 is SGDLS and CDR2 is YYNGEE. This CDR3 spans 16 amino acids. The DNA of the CDR3 is TGTGCCAGCAGCGTAGCCGGCGGGGGCATCACCGGGGAGCTGTTTTTT. Residues: CASSVAGGGITGELFF.

V is TRBV19 and J is TRBJ1-2, with D unclear. V lost 6 bases and J 7 bases, leaving 18 bases between the germline ends. The germline CDR1 and CDR2 sequences are LNHDA and SQIVND (reference sequence). The CDR3 loop spans 14 amino acids. This CDR3 is CASSSTTRRVGYTF. CDR3 nucleotide sequence: TGTGCCAGTAGCTCGACTACCCGTCGGGTTGGCTACACCTTC.

This sequence joins TRBV10-3 and TRBJ2-7, with 8 bases lining up with TRBD2. Germline V gene lookup returns CDR1 ENHRY and CDR2 SYGVKD. J lost 5 bases, V lost 11 bases, and 23 bases had no gene match. The CDR3 spans 17 residues. The CDR3 reads CASTLRPPGLEANEQYF. CDR3 DNA sequence: TGTGCCTCCACCCTCCGCCCCCCGGGACTAGAGGCGAACGAGCAGTACTTC.

The rearrangement joins TRBV7-3 to TRBJ2-3; a possible D gene is TRBD1 (6 bases). CDR3 length equals 18 residues. The germline gives CDR1 SGHTA, CDR2 FQGTGA. The germline V and J ends were trimmed by 5 bases and 1 base, with 22 bases remaining between them. The CDR3 reads CASSPGGPGPWGTDTQYF. Here the CDR3 DNA reads TGTGCCAGCAGCCCTGGGGGCCCAGGACCGTGGGGCACAGATACGCAGTATTTT.

The chain recombines TRBV7-9 with TRBJ2-7; 8 bases are shared with TRBD1. V lost 5 bases to trimming and J lost 6 bases; unmatched junction nucleotides: 6. The germline gives CDR1 SEHNR, CDR2 FQNEAQ (reference sequence). The CDR3 is made up of 13 amino acids. CDR3 sequence reads: CASSPWTGTEQYF. The CDR3 DNA reads TGTGCCAGCAGCCCCTGGACAGGGACCGAGCAGTACTTC.

The chain recombines TRBV6-1 with TRBJ2-1; the match to TRBD2 covers 7 bases. Germline V gene lookup returns CDR1 MNHNS and CDR2 SASEGT. This CDR3 region has 18 residues. V lost 2 bases, J lost 7 bases, and 17 bases stayed unmatched. The CDR3 region is CASSERTTMGGTINEQFF. The CDR3, as DNA: TGTGCCAGCAGTGAACGTACGACCATGGGGGGGACCATTAATGAGCAGTTCTTC.

This clone has a handful of counts. V gene TRBV29-1 combines with J gene TRBJ2-7; 8 nucleotides line up with TRBD2. V gave up 2 bases and J gave up 1 base; unmatched junction bases: 7. The CDR3 spans 15 residues. Germline V gene sequence: CDR1 SQVTM, CDR2 ANQGSEA. The CDR3 is CSVEFREGISYEQYF. The CDR3 nucleotides are TGCAGCGTTGAATTTCGGGAGGGCATATCCTACGAGCAGTACTTC.

The chain combines TRBV7-9 with TRBJ1-4; 10 bases agree with TRBD1. Germline trimming cut 4 bases from V and 0 bases from J; bases unmatched to any gene: 2. CDR1 and CDR2 from the germline V gene are SEHNR and FQNEAQ (reference sequence). This CDR3 spans 16 amino acids. The CDR3 reads CASSSGTGATNEKLFF. DNA of the CDR3: TGTGCCAGCAGCTCCGGGACAGGGGCAACTAATGAAAAACTGTTTTTT.

The V gene is TRBV19, the J gene TRBJ1-2, with TRBD1 as a possible D gene (5 bases). Germline lookup yields CDR1 LNHDA and CDR2 SQIVND (reference sequence). The CDR3 runs to 14 residues. Trimming left V 2 bases short and J 4 bases short, with 11 bases between. The CDR3 is CASSIQGTLYGYTF. In nucleotides, the CDR3 is TGTGCCAGTAGTATACAGGGAACCCTCTATGGCTACACCTTC.

This rearrangement joins TRBV18 to TRBJ1-1; the D gene is possibly TRBD1 (6 bases). The CDR3 sequence is 15 residues long. V was shortened by 6 bases and J by 6 bases, with 20 bases between the two germline ends. Germline V lookup: CDR1 KGHSH, CDR2 LQKENI. The CDR3 region is CASSDPGREGAEAFF. CDR3 nucleotides: TGTGCCAGCTCCGACCCGGGGCGAGAGGGGGCTGAAGCTTTCTTT.